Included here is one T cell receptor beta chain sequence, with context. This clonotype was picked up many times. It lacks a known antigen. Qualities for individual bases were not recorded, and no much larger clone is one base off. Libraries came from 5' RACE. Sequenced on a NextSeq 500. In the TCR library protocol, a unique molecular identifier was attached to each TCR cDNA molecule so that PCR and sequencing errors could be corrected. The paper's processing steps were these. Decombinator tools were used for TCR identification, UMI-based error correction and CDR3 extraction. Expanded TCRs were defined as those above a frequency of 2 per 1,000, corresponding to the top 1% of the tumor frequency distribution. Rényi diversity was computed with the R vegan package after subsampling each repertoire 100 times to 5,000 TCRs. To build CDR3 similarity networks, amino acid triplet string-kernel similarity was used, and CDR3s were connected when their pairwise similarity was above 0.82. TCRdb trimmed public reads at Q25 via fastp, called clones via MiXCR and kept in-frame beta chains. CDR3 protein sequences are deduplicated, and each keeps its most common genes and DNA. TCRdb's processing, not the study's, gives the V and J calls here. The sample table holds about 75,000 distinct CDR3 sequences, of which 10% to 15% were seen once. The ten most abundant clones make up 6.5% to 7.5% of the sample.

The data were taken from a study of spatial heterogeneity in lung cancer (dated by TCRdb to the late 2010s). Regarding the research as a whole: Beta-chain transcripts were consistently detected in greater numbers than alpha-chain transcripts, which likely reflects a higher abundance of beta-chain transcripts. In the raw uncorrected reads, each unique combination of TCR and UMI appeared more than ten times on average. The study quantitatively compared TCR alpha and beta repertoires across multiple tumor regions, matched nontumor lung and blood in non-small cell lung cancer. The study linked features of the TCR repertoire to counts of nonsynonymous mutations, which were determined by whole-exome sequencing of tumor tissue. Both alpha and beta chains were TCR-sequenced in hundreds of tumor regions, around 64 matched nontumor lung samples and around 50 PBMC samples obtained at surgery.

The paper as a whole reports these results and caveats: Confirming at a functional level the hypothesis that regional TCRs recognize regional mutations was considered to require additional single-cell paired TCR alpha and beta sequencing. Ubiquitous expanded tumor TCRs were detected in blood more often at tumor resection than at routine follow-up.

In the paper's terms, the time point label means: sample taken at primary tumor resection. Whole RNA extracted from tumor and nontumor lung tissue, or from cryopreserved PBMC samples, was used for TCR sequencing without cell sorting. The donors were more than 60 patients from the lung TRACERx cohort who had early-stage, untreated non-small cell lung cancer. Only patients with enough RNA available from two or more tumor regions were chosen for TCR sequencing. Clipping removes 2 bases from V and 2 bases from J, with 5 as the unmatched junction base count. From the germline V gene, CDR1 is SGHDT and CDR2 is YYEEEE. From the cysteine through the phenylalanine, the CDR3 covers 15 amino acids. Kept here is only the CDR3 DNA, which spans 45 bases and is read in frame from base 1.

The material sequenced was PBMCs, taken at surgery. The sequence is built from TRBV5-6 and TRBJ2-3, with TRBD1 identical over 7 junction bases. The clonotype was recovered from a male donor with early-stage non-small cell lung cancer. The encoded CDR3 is CASSLQGHLTDTQYF. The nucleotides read TGTGCCAGCAGCTTACAGGGGCATCTCACAGATACGCAGTATTTT.